One sample yielded the 21 T cell receptor beta chains listed below, sequenced in a study of T cells in tumors after PD-1 blockade. Produced via immunoSEQ multiplex PCR; TCRdb's table is partial and in-frame only. Here the sample spans roughly 48,000 clones, roughly 80% being singletons. The sample was PBMCs, taken before anti-PD-1 treatment. The source is a human donor with basal cell carcinoma.

This chain joins TRBV5-1 and TRBJ1-2; TRBD1 is a possible D gene (6 bases). This CDR3 contains 13 residues. Trimming stripped 0 bases from V and 7 bases from J, with 10 bases between. Germline CDR1 SGHRS, CDR2 YFSETQ. The CDR3 DNA is TGCGCCAGCAGCTTGGACAGGGTAATTGGCTACACCTTC. Its protein product is CASSLDRVIGYTF. Full variable domain (remainder filled in from reference TRBV5-1 and TRBJ1-2): KAGVTQTPRYLIKTRGQQVTLSCSPISGHRSVSWYQQTPGQGLQFLFEYFSETQRNKGNFPGRFSGRQFSNSRSEMNVSTLELGDSALYLCASSLDRVIGYTFGSGTRLTVV.

The V gene is TRBV4-1, the J gene TRBJ1-6; 10 bases are shared with TRBD1. Unmatched junction bases numbered 10, after V lost 6 bases and J lost 8 bases. CDR1 is MGHRA and CDR2 is YSYEKL in the germline V gene. This CDR3 has 16 residues. In nucleotides, the CDR3 is TGCGCCAGCAGACGACAGGGGGCTAATGTGGATTCACCCCTCCACTTT. It translates to CASRRQGANVDSPLHF.

This clone was seen just once. The V gene is TRBV30, the J gene TRBJ2-5, with TRBD2 as a possible D gene (6 bases). CDR1 and CDR2 (germline): GTSNPN, SVGIG (reference sequence). The V end was cut by 7 bases, the J end by 0 bases, with 15 bases between. This CDR3 contains 14 residues. CDR3 region: CASTGDQYQETQYF. CDR3 nucleotides: TGTGCCTCGACGGGGGACCAGTACCAAGAGACCCAGTACTTC.

The chain is built from TRBV6-6 and TRBJ2-5; 9 positions agree with TRBD1. V was clipped by 6 bases and J by 4 bases; unmatched bases: 3. The CDR3 loop spans 13 amino acids. Germline CDR1 reads MNHNY; CDR2 reads SVGAGI (reference sequence). The CDR3 region is CASSLDRGETQYF. CDR3 nucleotide sequence: TGTGCCAGCAGCCTGGACAGGGGAGAGACCCAGTACTTC.

This rearrangement joins TRBV27 to TRBJ1-4; D gene unclear. The last part of the DNA fits TRBJ2-2 better; the J call may be wrong. CDR3 length equals 13 residues. The V gene's germline CDR1 is MNHEY and CDR2 SMNVEV (reference sequence). CDR3 loop: CASSLVRWGELFF. The CDR3 DNA reads TGTGCCAGCAGTTTAGTGCGTTGGGGGGAGCTGTTTTTT.

The gene calls are TRBV3-1 (or the pseudogene TRBV3-2) and TRBJ2-3, with TRBD1 as a possible D gene (5 bases). Per germline, CDR1 LGHDT and CDR2 YNNKEL (reference sequence). Trimming removed 4 bases from V and 1 base from J, with 18 bases in between. CDR3 length: 17 amino acids. The CDR3: CASSLEGIRGRTDTQYF. The CDR3 DNA sequence: TGTGCCAGCAGCCTTGAAGGGATTAGGGGCCGCACAGATACGCAGTATTTT.

V and J are TRBV19 and TRBJ2-1, with 9 bases that match TRBD1. CDR1 is LNHDA, CDR2 SQIVND, per germline (reference sequence). V was pared by 3 bases and J by 9 bases, with 9 bases of the junction left unmatched. The CDR3 has 15 residues. The CDR3 bases are TGTGCCAGTAGTATCCACAGGGGGCAGGGTATTGAGCAGTTCTTC. It yields the protein CASSIHRGQGIEQFF.

The V gene is TRBV30, the J gene TRBJ1-5, with TRBD1 as a possible D gene (5 bases). Between the trimmed V and J ends, which lost 4 bases and 5 bases, there was a span of 12 bases. The germline V gene has CDR1 GTSNPN and CDR2 SVGIG (reference sequence). This CDR3 comprises 13 residues. CDR3 DNA sequence: TGTGCCTGGACAGGCGCCAGGGATCAGCCCCAGCATTTT. Protein product: CAWTGARDQPQHF.

The chain uses TRBV29-1 and TRBJ1-2, with 9 positions matching TRBD1. V dropped 7 bases and J dropped 4; count of bases not matched to a gene: 4. This CDR3 spans 12 amino acids. Germline V CDR1 and CDR2: SQVTM, ANQGSEA. CDR3 sequence (DNA): TGCAGCGATACAGGGGGCATCTATGGCTACACCTTC. The encoded protein is CSDTGGIYGYTF.

The chain joins TRBV4-1 to TRBJ1-1, with D perhaps TRBD1 (6 bases). The germline V gene encodes CDR1 MGHRA and CDR2 YSYEKL. CDR3 size: 14 residues. Trimming left V 4 bases short and J 7 bases short, with 16 bases between. The CDR3 here is CASSLRGAVGEAFF. DNA for the CDR3: TGCGCCAGCAGCCTTAGGGGGGCTGTGGGTGAAGCTTTCTTT.

This clone showed up just once. The junction does not match germline at one end; this may be a read error. The rearrangement joins TRBV7-9 to TRBJ2-5; 13 bases are a match to TRBD2. The germline V gene has CDR1 SEHNR and CDR2 FQNEAQ (reference sequence). The CDR3 runs 14 residues. The DNA for the CDR3 is TGTGCCAGCAGCCTACTAGCGGGGGGGTCCCCCCAATACTTC. Residues: CASSLLAGGSPQYF.

This rearrangement joins TRBV30 to TRBJ1-2; D gene ambiguous. Per germline, CDR1 GTSNPN and CDR2 SVGIG (reference sequence). This CDR3 has 14 residues. Trimming shortened V by 0 bases and J by 2 bases, and 10 bases separated the two germline ends. The CDR3 region has the DNA TGTGCCTGGAGTGTACTGGGAAGAAACTATGGCTACACCTTC. The encoded protein is CAWSVLGRNYGYTF. Based on the CDR3 plus reference TRBV30 and TRBJ1-2, the full variable domain is SQTIHQWPATLVQPVGSPLSLECTVEGTSNPNLYWYRQAAGRGLQLLFYSVGIGQISSEVPQNLSASRPQDRQFILSSKKLLLSDSGFYLCAWSVLGRNYGYTFGSGTRLTVV.

This clone was observed a handful of times. The chain links TRBV7-2 to TRBJ1-1; D perhaps matches TRBD1 (5 bases). The CDR3 is made up of 14 amino acids. Germline CDR1 is SGHTA and CDR2 is FQGNSA. V shed 4 bases and J shed 4 bases, with 13 bases lying between them. The CDR3 spells CASSSGPIVTEAFF. CDR3 nucleotide sequence: TGTGCCAGCAGCTCGGGACCCATTGTCACTGAAGCTTTCTTT. Full variable domain (rest looked up from reference TRBV7-2 and TRBJ1-1): GAGVSQSPSNKVTEKGKDVELRCDPISGHTALYWYRQSLGQGLEFLIYFQGNSAPDKSGLPSDRFSAERTGGSVSTLTIQRTQQEDSAVYLCASSSGPIVTEAFFGQGTRLTVV.

This clone was recorded only once. The J gene is TRBJ2-4, the V gene TRBV29-1, with 9 bases fitting TRBD1. The junction had 7 bases not matched to a gene; V was cut back by 7 bases and J by 9 bases. Germline CDR1 is SQVTM and CDR2 is ANQGSEA. The length of the CDR3 is 12 residues. The DNA for the CDR3 is TGCAGCGGTGGACAGGGGAAGGGCATTCAGTACTTC. The encoded protein is CSGGQGKGIQYF.

The chain employs TRBV9 and TRBJ1-4, with 7 nucleotides matching TRBD1. J gave up 4 bases and V 5 bases, and 11 bases lay outside the gene matches. CDR3 length: 16 amino acids. Germline V gene sequence: CDR1 SGDLS, CDR2 YYNGEE. For the CDR3, the DNA is TGTGCCAGCAGTAACAGGGGAGGGAACTTTAATGAAAAACTGTTTTTT. Amino acid sequence: CASSNRGGNFNEKLFF.

The rearrangement links TRBV7-2 to TRBJ1-5; 9 bases are shared with TRBD1. Trimming at V came to 1 base and at J to 4 bases, leaving 2 bases not matched to a gene. CDR1 is SGHTA, CDR2 FQGNSA, per germline. The CDR3 totals 15 residues. The CDR3 nucleotides read TGTGCCAGCAGCTTAGTGGGGACAGGGAATCAGCCCCAGCATTTT. This gives the protein CASSLVGTGNQPQHF.

This chain joins TRBV4-2 and TRBJ1-3, with TRBD1 as a possible D gene (6 bases). V lost 1 base and J 3 bases, leaving 13 bases between the germline ends. This CDR3 is built from 16 residues. The V gene's germline CDR1 is LGHNA and CDR2 YNFKEQ. CDR3 DNA: TGTGCCAGCAGCCAAGTAGGGGGGATCATTGGAAACACCATATATTTT. This sequence encodes CASSQVGGIIGNTIYF.

This clone appeared a single time. The chain joins TRBV29-1 to TRBJ1-2; 11 bases fit TRBD1. The CDR3 is 16 amino acids. Germline V gene sequence: CDR1 SQVTM, CDR2 ANQGSEA. Trimming cost V 1 base and J 6 bases; bases outside gene matches: 10. The CDR3 region has the DNA TGCAGCGTTGAAGGGGGGACAGGGGGGGCCCTAAATGGCTACACCTTC. Its translation is CSVEGGTGGALNGYTF.

The rearrangement uses TRBV23-1 and TRBJ2-5; TRBD2 aligns across 11 bases. TRBV23-1 falls under the ORF class, with uncertain function. Losses at the gene ends were 3 bases for V and 4 bases for J; bases not matched to a gene: 13. The CDR3 has 18 residues. In DNA, the CDR3 is TGCGCCAGCAGTCACCAGACTAGCGGGACGTCTAGTGTAGAGACCCAGTACTTC. It encodes CASSHQTSGTSSVETQYF.

The V call is TRBV2, the J call TRBJ1-6, with D possibly matching TRBD1 (5 bases). Germline V gene sequence: CDR1 SNHLY, CDR2 FYNNEI. The CDR3 sequence is 14 residues long. Trimming stripped 6 bases from V and 6 bases from J, with 12 bases between. The CDR3 protein is CASRIQGSNSPLHF. CDR3 DNA sequence: TGTGCCAGCAGGATCCAGGGAAGTAATTCACCCCTCCACTTT.

This sequence joins TRBV9 and TRBJ1-1; D gene uncertain. V was cut by 2 bases and J by 0 bases, with 11 bases left in between. In germline, CDR1 is SGDLS, CDR2 YYNGEE. This CDR3 region has 15 residues. CDR3 sequence reads: CASSVLGGMNTEAFF. The DNA of the CDR3 is TGTGCCAGCAGCGTTCTGGGCGGCATGAACACTGAAGCTTTCTTT.